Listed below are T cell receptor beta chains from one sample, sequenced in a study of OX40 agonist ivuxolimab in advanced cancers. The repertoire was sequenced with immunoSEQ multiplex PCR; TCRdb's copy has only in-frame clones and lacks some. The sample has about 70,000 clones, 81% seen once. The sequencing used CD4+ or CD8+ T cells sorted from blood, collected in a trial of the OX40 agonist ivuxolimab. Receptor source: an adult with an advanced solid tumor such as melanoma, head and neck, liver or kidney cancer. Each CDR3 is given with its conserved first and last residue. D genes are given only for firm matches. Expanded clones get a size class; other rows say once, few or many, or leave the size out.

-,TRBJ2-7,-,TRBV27,TGTGCCAGCAGTTCAGGGGCGGTCTACGAGCAGTACTTC,CASSSGAVYEQYF
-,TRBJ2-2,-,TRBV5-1,TGCGCCAGCAGCTTGCCCCAGGGATACAACACCGGGGAGCTGTTTTTT,CASSLPQGYNTGELFF
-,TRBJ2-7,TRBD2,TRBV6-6,TGTGCCAGCAGCGCCGGGACTAGCAGGGGAACGAGGGAGCAGTACTTC,CASSAGTSRGTREQYF
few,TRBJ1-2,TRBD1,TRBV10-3,TGTGCCATCAGTGAGTCGCGGGGACAGGGCTACGGCTACACCTTC,CAISESRGQGYGYTF
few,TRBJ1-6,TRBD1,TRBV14,TGTGCCAGCAGCCCCTGGACAGGGGAAAATTCACCCCTCCACTTT,CASSPWTGENSPLHF
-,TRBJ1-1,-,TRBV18,TGTGCCAGCTCACCCGGACAGTTGAACACTGAAGCTTTCTTT,CASSPGQLNTEAFF
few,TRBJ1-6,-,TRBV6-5,TGTGCCAGCAGTTACACGGATTTTGATTCACCCCTCCACTTT,CASSYTDFDSPLHF
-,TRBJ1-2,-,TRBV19,TGTGCCAGTCCTATATTTAGTTGGGGGCGAGAAGGTTGGTATGGCTACACCTTC,CASPIFSWGREGWYGYTF
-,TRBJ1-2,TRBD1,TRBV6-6,TGTGCCAGCAGAGCATCGGGACAGGGGATATATGGCTACACCTTC,CASRASGQGIYGYTF
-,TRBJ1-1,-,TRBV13,TGTGCCAGCAGCCCGTTGGGGGACACTGAAGCTTTCTTT,CASSPLGDTEAFF
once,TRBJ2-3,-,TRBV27,TGTGCCAGCAGTTTCTCCGTTACCACAGATACGCAGTATTTT,CASSFSVTTDTQYF
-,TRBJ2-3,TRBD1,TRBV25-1,TGTGCCAGCAGTGAGTTATACAGGGGAGGCACAGATACGCAGTATTTT,CASSELYRGGTDTQYF
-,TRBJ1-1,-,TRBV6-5,TGTGCCAGCAGTGAGTCAGGGGCCACTGAAGCTTTCTTT,CASSESGATEAFF
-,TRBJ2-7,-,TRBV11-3,TGTGCCAGCAGCTTAGTGGACGGTACCTACGAGCAGTACTTC,CASSLVDGTYEQYF
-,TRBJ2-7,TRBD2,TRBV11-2,TGTGCCAGCAGTTCGGGGGGGGTGCCGTCCGAGCAGTACTTC,CASSSGGVPSEQYF
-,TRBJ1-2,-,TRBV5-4,TGTGCCAGCAGCTTAGTTCAACGGGATAACTATGGCTACACCTTC,CASSLVQRDNYGYTF
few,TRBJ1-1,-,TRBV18,TGTGCCAGCTCACCACCGAACCGGGGAGATACTGAAGCTTTCTTT,CASSPPNRGDTEAFF
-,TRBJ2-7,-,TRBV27,TGTGCCAGCAGTTTAGGGGGGGCTACCTACGAGCAGTACTTC,CASSLGGATYEQYF
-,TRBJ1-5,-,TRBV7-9,TGTGCCAGCAGGGGGTGGTATAGCAATCAGCCCCAGCATTTT,CASRGWYSNQPQHF
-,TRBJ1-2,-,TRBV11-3,TGTGCCAGCAGCTTAGGTTACAATGGCTACACCTTC,CASSLGYNGYTF
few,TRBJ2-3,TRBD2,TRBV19,TGTGCCAGTAGTAGTACTAGCGCCCGAGGTCGGGATACGCAGTATTTT,CASSSTSARGRDTQYF
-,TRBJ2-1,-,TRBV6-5,TGTGCCAGCTCCACACAACTAGAGCAGTTCTTC,CASSTQLEQFF
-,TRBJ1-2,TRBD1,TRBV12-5,TGTGCTAGTGCCGGGGAGGGGGCGGGGGTCGGCTACACCTTC,CASAGEGAGVGYTF
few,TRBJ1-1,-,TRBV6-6,TGTGCCAGCAGTTACCAGACAGCGAACACTGAAGCTTTCTTT,CASSYQTANTEAFF
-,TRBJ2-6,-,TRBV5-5,TGTGCCAGCACGCAACTCGGCTCTGGGGCCAACGTCCTGACTTTC,CASTQLGSGANVLTF
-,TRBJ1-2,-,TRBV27,TGTGCCAGCAGTTTATCGGGGCCAGGGCGGGGATCTAACTATGGCTACACCTTC,CASSLSGPGRGSNYGYTF
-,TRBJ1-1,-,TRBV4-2,TGTGCCAGCAGCCAAGAAGGCGGCAGCATGAACACTGAAGCTTTCTTT,CASSQEGGSMNTEAFF
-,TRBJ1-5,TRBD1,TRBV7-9,TGTGCCAGCACAAACTCGGACAGGCCCAGTCAGCCCCAGCATTTT,CASTNSDRPSQPQHF